This T cell receptor (beta chain) was documented in a study of T-cell memory formation after mild COVID-19. A note on this clonotype: Its target is unknown.

CDR3 length: 16 amino acids. The ends lost 7 bases at V and 4 bases at J; junction bases unmatched: 6. The study, taken as a whole, reports: The CD4+ clones that contracted clustered mainly within CM and EM, and the CD8+ clones concentrated in EMRA.

Amplification by 5'RACE using constant-segment primers produced TCR alpha and TCR beta cDNA libraries that carried sample barcodes and UMIs. TCRdb redid the calling of the 5' RACE reads with MiXCR, one entry per CDR3 protein. This sample has 150,000 to 200,000 distinct CDR3 sequences, with 25% to 40% found just once. This TCR derives from an adult woman who had mild COVID-19 (a few samples of this study predate the infection). Cell type and time point are not known. Specimen: PBMCs or a T cell subset sorted from them (not recorded which). The V gene is TRBV12-3 or TRBV12-4, the J gene TRBJ2-2; TRBD2 agrees at 13 bases. CDR3 region: CASIGLAGDVTGELFF. The DNA for the CDR3 is TGTGCCAGCATCGGACTAGCGGGAGATGTCACCGGGGAGCTGTTTTTT.